The source of this T cell receptor beta chain is a study of Ad26.COV2.S vaccination and SARS-CoV-2 variants. In the study overall: Donor joined the COV1001 Ad26.COV2.S trial arm. Participants got Ad26.COV2.S intramuscularly, once or twice 56 days apart. Notes on the study in general: Similar non-spike TCR breadth was observed in recipients of vaccine and of placebo.

The V end was cut by 5 bases, the J end by 12 bases, with 28 bases between. Germline V gene sequence: CDR1 PRHDT, CDR2 FYEKMQ (reference sequence). CDR3 length: 17 residues. Note on this clone: Its specificity is unknown.

Clones were read by immunoSEQ multiplex PCR, and TCRdb kept only the in-frame ones, dropping some. The sample records fewer than 900,000 clones, more than 80% being singletons. Treatment given: around 19 received Ad26.COV2.S at low or high dose, single or two shots; about 5 received placebo; per-sample allocation not given. Sampling was performed 63 days after the first vaccine or placebo injection. This clonotype originated in a person between 18 and 65 years old who received the Ad26.COV2.S COVID-19 vaccine or a placebo. The sample in question was peripheral blood, obtained in a trial of Ad26.COV2.S vaccine versus placebo. V gene TRBV13 combines with J gene TRBJ1-4; D perhaps matches TRBD1 (5 bases). This chain's CDR3 is CASSVGRGRGRIEELFF. For the CDR3, the DNA is TGTGCCAGCAGCGTTGGGAGGGGCCGGGGCCGAATAGAAGAACTGTTTTTT.